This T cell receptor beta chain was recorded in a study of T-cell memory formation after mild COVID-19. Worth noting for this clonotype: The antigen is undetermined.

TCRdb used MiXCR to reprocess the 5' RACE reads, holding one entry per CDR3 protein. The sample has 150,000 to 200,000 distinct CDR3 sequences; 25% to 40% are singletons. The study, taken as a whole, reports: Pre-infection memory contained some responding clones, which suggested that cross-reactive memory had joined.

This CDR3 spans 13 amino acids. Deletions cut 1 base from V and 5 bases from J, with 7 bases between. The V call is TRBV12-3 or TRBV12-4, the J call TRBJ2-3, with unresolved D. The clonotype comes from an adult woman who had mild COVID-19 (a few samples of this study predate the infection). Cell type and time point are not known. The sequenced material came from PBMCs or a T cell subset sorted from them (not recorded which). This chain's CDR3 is CASSLVAVDTQYF. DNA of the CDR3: TGTGCCAGCAGTTTAGTAGCCGTAGATACGCAGTATTTT.